This T cell receptor beta chain was identified in a study of cytomegalovirus exposure and HLA in healthy donors. V shed 2 bases and J 6 bases; nucleotides not matched to a gene: 4. This CDR3 contains 14 residues. Germline V lookup: CDR1 SNHLY, CDR2 FYNNEI. With 60 Vbeta and 13 Jbeta primers, the PCR was carried out. Some clones are missing from TCRdb's copy, which holds only in-frame ones; the method was immunoSEQ multiplex PCR. The sample contains 150,000 to 200,000 clones, about 75% of which appear only once. This clone was detected a few times. This clonotype was sampled from a woman aged 50 to 65 in good health and CMV-seropositive. The sequenced sample was PBMCs. The chain joins TRBV2 to TRBJ2-1; 7 positions match TRBD1. The CDR3 DNA sequence: TGTGCCAGCAGTGAAACTGGGACAGTCAATGAGCAGTTCTTC. It translates to CASSETGTVNEQFF.